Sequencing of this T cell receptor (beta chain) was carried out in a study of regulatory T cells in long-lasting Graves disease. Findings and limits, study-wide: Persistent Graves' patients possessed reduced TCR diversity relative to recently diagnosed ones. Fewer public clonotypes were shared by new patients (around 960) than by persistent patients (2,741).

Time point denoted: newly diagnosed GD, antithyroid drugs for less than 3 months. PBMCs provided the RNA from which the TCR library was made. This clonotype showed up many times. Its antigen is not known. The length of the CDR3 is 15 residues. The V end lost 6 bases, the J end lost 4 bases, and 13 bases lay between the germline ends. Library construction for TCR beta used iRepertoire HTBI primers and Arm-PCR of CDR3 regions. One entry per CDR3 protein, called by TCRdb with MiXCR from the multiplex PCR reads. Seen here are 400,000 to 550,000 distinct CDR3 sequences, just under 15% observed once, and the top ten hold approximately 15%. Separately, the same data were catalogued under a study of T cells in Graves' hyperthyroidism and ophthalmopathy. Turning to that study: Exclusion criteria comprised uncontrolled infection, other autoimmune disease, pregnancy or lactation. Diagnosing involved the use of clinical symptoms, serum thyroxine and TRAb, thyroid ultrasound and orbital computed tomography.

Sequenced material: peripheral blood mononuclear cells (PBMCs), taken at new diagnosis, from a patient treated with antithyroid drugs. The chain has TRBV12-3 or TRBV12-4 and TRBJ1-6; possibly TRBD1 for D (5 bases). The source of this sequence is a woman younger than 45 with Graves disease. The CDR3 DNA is TGTGCCAGCAGCGGACGGGACGGGTATAATTCACCCCTCCACTTT. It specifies CASSGRDGYNSPLHF.